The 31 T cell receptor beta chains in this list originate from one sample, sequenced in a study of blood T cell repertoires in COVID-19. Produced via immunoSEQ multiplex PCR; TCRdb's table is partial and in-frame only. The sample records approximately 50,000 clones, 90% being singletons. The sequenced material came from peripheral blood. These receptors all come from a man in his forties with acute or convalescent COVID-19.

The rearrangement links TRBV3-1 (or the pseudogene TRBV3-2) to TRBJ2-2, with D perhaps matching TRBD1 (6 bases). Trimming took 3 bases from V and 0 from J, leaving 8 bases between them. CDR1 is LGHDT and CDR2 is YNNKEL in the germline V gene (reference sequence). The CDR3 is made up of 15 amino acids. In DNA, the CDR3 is TGTGCCAGCAGCCAGACAGGCCCGAACACCGGGGAGCTGTTTTTT. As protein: CASSQTGPNTGELFF.

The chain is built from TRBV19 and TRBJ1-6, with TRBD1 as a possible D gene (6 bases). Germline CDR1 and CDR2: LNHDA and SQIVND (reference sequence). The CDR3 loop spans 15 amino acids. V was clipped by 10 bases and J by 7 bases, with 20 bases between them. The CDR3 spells CATREQGPKNSPLHF. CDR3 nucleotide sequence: TGTGCCACCAGGGAACAGGGCCCTAAGAATTCACCCCTCCACTTT.

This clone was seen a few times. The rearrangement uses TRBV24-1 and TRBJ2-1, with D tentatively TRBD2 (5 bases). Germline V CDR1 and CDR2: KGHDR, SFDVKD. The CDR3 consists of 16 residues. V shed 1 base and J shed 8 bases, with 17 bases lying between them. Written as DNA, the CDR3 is TGTGCCACCAGTGATTTTCGCGGTGCGGGCCGCCATGAGCAGTTCTTC. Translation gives CATSDFRGAGRHEQFF.

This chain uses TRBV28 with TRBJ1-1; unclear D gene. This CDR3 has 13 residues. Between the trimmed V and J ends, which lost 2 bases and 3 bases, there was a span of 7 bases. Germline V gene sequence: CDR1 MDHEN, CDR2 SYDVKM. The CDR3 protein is CASSLIADTEAFF. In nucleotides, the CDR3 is TGTGCCAGCAGTTTAATTGCAGACACTGAAGCTTTCTTT.

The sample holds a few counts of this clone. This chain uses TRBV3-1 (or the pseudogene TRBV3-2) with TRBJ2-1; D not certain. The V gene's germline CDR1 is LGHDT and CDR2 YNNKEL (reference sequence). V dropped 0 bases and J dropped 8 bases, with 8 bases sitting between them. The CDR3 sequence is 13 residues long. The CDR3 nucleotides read TGTGCCAGCAGCCAAGACGGTACCGATGAGCAGTTCTTC. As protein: CASSQDGTDEQFF.

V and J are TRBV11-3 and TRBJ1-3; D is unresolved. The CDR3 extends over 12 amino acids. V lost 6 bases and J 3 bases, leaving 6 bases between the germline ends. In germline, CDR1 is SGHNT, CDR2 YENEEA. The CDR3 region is CASRARGNTIYF. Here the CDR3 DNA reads TGTGCCAGCAGGGCTCGTGGAAACACCATATATTTT.

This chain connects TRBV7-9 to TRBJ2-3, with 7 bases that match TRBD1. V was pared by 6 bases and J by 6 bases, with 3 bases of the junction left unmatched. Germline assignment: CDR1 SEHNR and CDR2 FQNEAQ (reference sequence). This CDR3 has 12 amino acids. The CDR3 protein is CASRSTGDTQYF. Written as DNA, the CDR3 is TGTGCCAGCAGGTCGACAGGGGATACGCAGTATTTT. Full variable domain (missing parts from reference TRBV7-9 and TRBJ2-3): DTGVSQNPRHKITKRGQNVTFRCDPISEHNRLYWYRQTLGQGPEFLTYFQNEAQLEKSRLLSDRFSAERPKGSFSTLEIQRTEQGDSAMYLCASRSTGDTQYFGPGTRLTVL.

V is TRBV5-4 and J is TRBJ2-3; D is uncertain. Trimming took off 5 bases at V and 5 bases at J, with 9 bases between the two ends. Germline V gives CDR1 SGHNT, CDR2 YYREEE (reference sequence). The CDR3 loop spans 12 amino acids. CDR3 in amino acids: CASSPDKDTQYF. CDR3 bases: TGTGCCAGCAGTCCTGACAAAGATACGCAGTATTTT.

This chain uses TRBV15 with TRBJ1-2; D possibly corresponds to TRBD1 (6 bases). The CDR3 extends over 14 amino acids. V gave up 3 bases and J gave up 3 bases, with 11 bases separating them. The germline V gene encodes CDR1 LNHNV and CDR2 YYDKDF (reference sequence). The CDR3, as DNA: TGTGCCACCAGCAGTGGGGGCAGTCACTATGGCTACACCTTC. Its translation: CATSSGGSHYGYTF.

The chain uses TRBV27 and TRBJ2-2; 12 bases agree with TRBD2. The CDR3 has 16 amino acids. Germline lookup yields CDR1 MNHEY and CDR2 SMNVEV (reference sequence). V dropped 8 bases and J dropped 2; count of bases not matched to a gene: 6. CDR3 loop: CASGPSGRGNTGELFF. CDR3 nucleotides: TGTGCCAGCGGTCCTAGCGGGAGGGGAAACACCGGGGAGCTGTTTTTT.

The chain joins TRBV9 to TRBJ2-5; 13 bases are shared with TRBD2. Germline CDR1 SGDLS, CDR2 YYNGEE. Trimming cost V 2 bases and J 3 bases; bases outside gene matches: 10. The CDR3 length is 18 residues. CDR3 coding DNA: TGTGCCAGCAGCGTCGGACTAGCGGGAGCGGTAAACGAAGAGACCCAGTACTTC. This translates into CASSVGLAGAVNEETQYF.

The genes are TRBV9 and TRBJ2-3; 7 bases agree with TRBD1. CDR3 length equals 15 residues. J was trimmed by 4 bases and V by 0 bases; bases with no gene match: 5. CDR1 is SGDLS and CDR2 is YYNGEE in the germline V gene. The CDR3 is CASSVGLQGSDTQYF. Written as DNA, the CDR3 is TGTGCCAGCAGCGTAGGTTTACAGGGGTCAGATACGCAGTATTTT.

The CDR3 DNA is TGCGCCAGCAGCTTGTCGGGGAGGGCCACCACCGGGGAGCTGTTTTTT. Its protein product is CASSLSGRATTGELFF. The V gene is TRBV5-1, the J gene TRBJ2-2, with 7 bases identical to TRBD2. The germline V gene encodes CDR1 SGHRS and CDR2 YFSETQ. The V segment lost 1 base and the J segment 4 bases; nucleotides outside the gene matches: 7. The CDR3 is 16 residues long. Filled out from reference TRBV5-1 and TRBJ2-2, the complete variable domain reads KAGVTQTPRYLIKTRGQQVTLSCSPISGHRSVSWYQQTPGQGLQFLFEYFSETQRNKGNFPGRFSGRQFSNSRSEMNVSTLELGDSALYLCASSLSGRATTGELFFGEGSRLTVL.

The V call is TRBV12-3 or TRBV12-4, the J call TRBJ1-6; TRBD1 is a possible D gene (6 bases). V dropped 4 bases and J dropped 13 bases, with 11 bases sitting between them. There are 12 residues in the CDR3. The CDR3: CASSYGGAPLHF. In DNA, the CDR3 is TGTGCCAGCAGTTATGGGGGGGCGCCCCTCCACTTT.

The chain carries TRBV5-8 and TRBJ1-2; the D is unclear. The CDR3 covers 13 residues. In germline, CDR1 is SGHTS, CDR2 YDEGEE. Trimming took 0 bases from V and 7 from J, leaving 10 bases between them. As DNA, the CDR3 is TGTGCCAGCAGCTTGGTGGCAGTTCGTGGCTACACCTTC. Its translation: CASSLVAVRGYTF.

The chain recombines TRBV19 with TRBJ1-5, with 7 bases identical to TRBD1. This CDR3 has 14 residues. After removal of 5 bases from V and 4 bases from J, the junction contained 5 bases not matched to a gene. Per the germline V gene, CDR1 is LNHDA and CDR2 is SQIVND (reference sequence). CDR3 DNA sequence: TGTGCCAGTAGTCCCACAGGGGCGAATCAGCCCCAGCATTTT. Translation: CASSPTGANQPQHF.

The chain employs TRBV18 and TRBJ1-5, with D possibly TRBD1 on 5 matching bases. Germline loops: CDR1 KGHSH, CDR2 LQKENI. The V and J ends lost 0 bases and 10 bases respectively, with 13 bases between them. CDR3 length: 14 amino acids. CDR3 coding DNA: TGTGCCAGCTCACCACCGATAGGGGTAGGCCCCCAGCATTTT. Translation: CASSPPIGVGPQHF. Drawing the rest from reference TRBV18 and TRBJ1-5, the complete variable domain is NAGVMQNPRHLVRRRGQEARLRCSPMKGHSHVYWYRQLPEEGLKFMVYLQKENIIDESGMPKERFSAEFPKEGPSILRIQQVVRGDSAAYFCASSPPIGVGPQHFGDGTRLSIL.

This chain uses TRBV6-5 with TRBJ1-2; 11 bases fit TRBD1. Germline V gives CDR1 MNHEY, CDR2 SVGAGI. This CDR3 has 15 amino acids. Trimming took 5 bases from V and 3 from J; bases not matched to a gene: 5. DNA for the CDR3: TGTGCCAGCAGTAACCGGGGACAGGGGGACTATGGCTACACCTTC. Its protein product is CASSNRGQGDYGYTF.

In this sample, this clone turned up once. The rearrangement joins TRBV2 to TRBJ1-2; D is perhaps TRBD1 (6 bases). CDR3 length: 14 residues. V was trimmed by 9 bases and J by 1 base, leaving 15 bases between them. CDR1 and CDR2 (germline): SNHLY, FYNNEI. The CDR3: CARALDSYNYGYTF. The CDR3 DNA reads TGTGCCAGGGCCCTGGACAGTTATAACTATGGCTACACCTTC.

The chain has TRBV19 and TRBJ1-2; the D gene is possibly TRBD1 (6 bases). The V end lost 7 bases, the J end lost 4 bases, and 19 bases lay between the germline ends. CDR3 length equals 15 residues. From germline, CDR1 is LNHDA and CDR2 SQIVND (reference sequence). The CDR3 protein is CASTDPGGQPYGYTF. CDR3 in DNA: TGTGCCAGTACCGACCCCGGTGGACAGCCCTATGGCTACACCTTC.

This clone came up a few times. This CDR3 reads CASSMAVGGAYEQYF. The CDR3 DNA sequence: TGTGCCAGTAGTATGGCGGTCGGAGGGGCTTACGAGCAGTACTTC. The J gene is TRBJ2-7, the V gene TRBV19, with D perhaps matching TRBD2 (6 bases). The V end was cut by 3 bases, the J end by 4 bases, with 16 bases between. The CDR3 consists of 15 residues. Germline V CDR1 and CDR2: LNHDA, SQIVND (reference sequence).

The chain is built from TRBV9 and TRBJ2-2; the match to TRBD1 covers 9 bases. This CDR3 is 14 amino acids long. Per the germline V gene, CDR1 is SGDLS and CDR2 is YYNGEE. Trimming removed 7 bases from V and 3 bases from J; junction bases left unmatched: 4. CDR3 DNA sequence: TGTGCCAGCGGTCGGACAGGGGACACCGGGGAGCTGTTTTTT. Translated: CASGRTGDTGELFF.

The CDR3 DNA sequence: TGTGCCAGCAGCTGGGACAGCCGCCCCCACAATGAGCAGTTCTTC. Translated, it gives CASSWDSRPHNEQFF. V usage is TRBV5-5 and J usage is TRBJ2-1; 7 nucleotides line up with TRBD1. CDR1 is SGHKS, CDR2 YYEKEE, per germline (reference sequence). This CDR3 spans 15 amino acids. J was trimmed by 5 bases and V by 3 bases; bases with no gene match: 8.

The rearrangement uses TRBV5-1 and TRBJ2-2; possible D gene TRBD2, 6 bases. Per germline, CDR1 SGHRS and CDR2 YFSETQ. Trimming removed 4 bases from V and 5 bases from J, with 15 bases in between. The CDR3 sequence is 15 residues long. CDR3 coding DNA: TGCGCCAGCAGCCCCCCGGGGGTTCGAACCGGGGAGCTGTTTTTT. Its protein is CASSPPGVRTGELFF.

This chain's CDR3 is CASSVGSPVGLAGMGYEQYF. CDR3 DNA sequence: TGTGCCAGCAGCGTAGGATCGCCGGTCGGACTAGCGGGAATGGGGTACGAGCAGTACTTC. V and J are TRBV9 and TRBJ2-7, with TRBD2 matching over 12 bases. Germline lookup yields CDR1 SGDLS and CDR2 YYNGEE. Trimming at V came to 0 bases and at J to 4 bases, leaving 17 bases not matched to a gene. This CDR3 has 20 amino acids.

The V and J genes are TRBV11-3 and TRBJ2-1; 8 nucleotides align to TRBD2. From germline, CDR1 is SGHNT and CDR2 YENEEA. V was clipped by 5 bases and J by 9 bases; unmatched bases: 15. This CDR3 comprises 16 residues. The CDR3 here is CASSRTRTSYEGEQFF. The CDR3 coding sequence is TGTGCCAGCAGCCGAACTCGGACTAGCTATGAGGGTGAGCAGTTCTTC.

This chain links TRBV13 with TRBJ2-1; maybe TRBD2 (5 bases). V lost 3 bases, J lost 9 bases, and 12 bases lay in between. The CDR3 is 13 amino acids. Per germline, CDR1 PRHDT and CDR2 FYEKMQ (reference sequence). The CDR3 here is CASSFSSFSEQFF. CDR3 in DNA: TGTGCCAGCAGCTTTTCTAGCTTTAGTGAGCAGTTCTTC.

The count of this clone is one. CDR3 in DNA: TGTGCCACCAGCAGAGGGGGACAGGGGGAATCCTACGAGCAGTACTTC. It encodes CATSRGGQGESYEQYF. This chain connects TRBV15 to TRBJ2-7, with 11 bases fitting TRBD1. Trimming removed 1 base from V and 1 base from J; junction bases left unmatched: 3. Per germline, CDR1 LNHNV and CDR2 YYDKDF (reference sequence). This CDR3 spans 16 amino acids.

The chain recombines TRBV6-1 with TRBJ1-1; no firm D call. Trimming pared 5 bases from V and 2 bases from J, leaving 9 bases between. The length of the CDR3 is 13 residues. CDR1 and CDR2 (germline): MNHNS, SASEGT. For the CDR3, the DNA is TGTGCCAGCAGTTGGGAGGGAAACACTGAAGCTTTCTTT. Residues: CASSWEGNTEAFF.

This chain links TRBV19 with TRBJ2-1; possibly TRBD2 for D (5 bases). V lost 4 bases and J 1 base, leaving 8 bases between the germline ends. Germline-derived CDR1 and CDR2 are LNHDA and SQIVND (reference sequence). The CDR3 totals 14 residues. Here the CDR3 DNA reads TGTGCCAGTAGTAATACGGGGTCCTACAATGAGCAGTTCTTC. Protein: CASSNTGSYNEQFF.

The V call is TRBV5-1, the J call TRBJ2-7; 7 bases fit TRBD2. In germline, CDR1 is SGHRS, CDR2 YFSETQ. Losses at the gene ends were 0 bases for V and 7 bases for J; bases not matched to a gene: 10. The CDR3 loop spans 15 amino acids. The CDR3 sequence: CASSLGGRALREQYF. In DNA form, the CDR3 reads TGCGCCAGCAGCTTGGGAGGGAGGGCCCTGCGGGAGCAGTACTTC.